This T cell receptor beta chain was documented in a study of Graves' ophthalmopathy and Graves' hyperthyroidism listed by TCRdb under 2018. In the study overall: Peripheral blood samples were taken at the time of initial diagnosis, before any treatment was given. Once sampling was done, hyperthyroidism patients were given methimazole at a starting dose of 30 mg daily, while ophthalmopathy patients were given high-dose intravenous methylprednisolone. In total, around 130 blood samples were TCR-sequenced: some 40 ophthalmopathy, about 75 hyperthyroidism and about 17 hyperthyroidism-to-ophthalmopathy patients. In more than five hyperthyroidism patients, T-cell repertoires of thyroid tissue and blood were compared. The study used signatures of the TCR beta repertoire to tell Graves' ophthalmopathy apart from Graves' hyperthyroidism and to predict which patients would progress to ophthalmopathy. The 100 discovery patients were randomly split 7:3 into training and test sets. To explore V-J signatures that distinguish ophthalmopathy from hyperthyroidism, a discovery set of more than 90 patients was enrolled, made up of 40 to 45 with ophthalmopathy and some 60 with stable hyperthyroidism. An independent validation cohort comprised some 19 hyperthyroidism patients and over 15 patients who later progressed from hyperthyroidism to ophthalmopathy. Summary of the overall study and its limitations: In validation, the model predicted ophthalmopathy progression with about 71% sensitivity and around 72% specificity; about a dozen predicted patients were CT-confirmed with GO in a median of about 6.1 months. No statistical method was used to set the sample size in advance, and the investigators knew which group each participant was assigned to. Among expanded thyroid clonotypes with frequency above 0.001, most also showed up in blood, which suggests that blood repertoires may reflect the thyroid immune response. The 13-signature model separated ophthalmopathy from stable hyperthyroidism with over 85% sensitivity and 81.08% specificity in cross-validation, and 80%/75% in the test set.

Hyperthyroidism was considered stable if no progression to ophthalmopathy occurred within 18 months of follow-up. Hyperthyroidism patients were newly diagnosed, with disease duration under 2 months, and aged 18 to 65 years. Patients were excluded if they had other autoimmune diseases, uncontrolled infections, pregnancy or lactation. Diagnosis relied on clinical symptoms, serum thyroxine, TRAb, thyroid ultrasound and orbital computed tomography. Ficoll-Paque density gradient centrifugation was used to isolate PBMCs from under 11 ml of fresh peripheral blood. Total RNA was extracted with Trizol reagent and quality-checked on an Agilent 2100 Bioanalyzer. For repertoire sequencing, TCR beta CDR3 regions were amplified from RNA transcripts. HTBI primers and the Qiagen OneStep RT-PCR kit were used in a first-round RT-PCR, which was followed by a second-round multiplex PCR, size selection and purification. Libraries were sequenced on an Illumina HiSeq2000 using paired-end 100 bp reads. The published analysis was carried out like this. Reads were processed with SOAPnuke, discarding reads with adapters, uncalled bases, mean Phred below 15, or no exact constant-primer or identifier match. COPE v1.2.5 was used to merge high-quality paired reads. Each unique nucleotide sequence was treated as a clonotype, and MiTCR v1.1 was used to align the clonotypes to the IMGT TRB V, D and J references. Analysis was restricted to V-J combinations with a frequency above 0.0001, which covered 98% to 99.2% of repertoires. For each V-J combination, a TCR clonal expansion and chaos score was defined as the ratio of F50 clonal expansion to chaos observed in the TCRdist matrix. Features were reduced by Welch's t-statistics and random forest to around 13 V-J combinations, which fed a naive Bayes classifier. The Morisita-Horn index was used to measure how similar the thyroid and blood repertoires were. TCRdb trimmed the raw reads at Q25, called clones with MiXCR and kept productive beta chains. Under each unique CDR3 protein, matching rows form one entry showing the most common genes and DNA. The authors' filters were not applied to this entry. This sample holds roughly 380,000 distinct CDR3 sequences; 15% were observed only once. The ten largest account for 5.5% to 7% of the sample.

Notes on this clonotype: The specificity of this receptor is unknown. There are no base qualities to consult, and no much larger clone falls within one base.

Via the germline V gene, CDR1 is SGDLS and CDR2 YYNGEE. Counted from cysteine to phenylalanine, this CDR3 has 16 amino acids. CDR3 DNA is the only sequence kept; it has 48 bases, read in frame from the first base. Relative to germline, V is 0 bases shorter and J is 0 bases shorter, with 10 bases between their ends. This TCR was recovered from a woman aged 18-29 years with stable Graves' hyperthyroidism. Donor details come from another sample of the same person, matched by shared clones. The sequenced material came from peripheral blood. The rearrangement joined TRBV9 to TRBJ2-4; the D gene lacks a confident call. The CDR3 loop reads CASSVGRSLAKNIQYF. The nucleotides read TGTGCCAGCAGCGTAGGGAGAAGCCTAGCCAAAAACATTCAGTACTTC.